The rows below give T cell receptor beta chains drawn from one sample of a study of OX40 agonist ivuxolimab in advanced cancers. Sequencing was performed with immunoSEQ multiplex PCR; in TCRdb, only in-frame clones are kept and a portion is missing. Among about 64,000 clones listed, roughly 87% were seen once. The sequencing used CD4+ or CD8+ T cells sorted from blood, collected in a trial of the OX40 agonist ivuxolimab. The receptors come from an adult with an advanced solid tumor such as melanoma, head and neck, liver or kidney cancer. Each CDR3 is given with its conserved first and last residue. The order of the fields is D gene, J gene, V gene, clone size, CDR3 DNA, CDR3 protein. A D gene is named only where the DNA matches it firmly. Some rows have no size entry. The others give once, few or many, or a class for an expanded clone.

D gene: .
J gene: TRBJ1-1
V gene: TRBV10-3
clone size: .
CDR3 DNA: TGTGCCATCAGTGAGTCAAAGGGAAACGCTGAAGCTTTCTTT
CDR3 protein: CAISESKGNAEAFF

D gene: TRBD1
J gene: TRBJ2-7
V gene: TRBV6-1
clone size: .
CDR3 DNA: TGTGCCAGCAGTGAATACTACAGGGGGCTGGAGCAGTACTTC
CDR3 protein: CASSEYYRGLEQYF

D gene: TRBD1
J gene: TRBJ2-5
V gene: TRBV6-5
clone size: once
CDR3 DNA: TGTGCCAGCAGTCCTATCAGGGGGCGGGAGACCCAGTACTTC
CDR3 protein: CASSPIRGRETQYF

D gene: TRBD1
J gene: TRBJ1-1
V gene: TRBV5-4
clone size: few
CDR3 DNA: TGTGCCAGCAGACCGGGACAGGGCGCTGAAGCTTTCTTT
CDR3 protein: CASRPGQGAEAFF

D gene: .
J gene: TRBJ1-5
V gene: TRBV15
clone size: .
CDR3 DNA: TGTGCCACCAGCAGAGCCCAGGCAGGGACGTGGGGCAATCAGCCCCAGCATTTT
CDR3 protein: CATSRAQAGTWGNQPQHF

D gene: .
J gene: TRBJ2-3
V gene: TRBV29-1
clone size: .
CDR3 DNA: TGCAGCGTTACGGTAACAGATACGCAGTATTTT
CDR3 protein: CSVTVTDTQYF

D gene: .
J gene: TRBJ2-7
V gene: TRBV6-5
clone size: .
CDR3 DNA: TGTGCCAGCAGCCGACCGGGGCAGGGAGCCTACGAGCAGTACTTC
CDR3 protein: CASSRPGQGAYEQYF

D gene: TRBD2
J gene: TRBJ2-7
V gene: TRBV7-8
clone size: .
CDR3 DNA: TGTGCCAGCAGCTTCCAAAACCTGGGAGGGGTCTCCGAGCAGTACTTC
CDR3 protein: CASSFQNLGGVSEQYF

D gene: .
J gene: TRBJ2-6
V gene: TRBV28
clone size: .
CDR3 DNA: TGTGCCAGCATTCCCTCTGGGGCCAACGTCCTGACTTTC
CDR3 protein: CASIPSGANVLTF

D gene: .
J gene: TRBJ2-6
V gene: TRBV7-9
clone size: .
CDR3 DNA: TGTGCCAGCAGCCCCTCTTACTCTGGGGCCAACGTCCTGACTTTC
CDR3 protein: CASSPSYSGANVLTF

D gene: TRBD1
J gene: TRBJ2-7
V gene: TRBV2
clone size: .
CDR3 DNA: TGTGCCAGCAGTGCGGACAGGGTGTACGAGCAGTACTTC
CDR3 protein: CASSADRVYEQYF

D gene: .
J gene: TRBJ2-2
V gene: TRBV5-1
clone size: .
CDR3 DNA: TGCGCCAGCAGCTTGGCGGGAGACGGAGGGGAGCTGTTTTTT
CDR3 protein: CASSLAGDGGELFF